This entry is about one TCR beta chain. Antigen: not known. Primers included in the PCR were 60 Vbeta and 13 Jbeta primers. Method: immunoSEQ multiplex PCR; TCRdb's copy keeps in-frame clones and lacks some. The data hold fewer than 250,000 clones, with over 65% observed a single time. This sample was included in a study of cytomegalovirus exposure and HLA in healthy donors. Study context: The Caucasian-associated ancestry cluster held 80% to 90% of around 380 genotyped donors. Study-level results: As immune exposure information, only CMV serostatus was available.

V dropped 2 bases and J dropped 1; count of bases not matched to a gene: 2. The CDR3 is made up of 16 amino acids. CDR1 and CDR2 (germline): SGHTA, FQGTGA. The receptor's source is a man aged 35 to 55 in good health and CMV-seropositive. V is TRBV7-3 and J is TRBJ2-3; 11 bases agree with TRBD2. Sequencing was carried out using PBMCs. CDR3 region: CASSLLAGGGTDTQYF. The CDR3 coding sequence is TGTGCCAGCAGCTTACTAGCGGGAGGTGGCACAGATACGCAGTATTTT.